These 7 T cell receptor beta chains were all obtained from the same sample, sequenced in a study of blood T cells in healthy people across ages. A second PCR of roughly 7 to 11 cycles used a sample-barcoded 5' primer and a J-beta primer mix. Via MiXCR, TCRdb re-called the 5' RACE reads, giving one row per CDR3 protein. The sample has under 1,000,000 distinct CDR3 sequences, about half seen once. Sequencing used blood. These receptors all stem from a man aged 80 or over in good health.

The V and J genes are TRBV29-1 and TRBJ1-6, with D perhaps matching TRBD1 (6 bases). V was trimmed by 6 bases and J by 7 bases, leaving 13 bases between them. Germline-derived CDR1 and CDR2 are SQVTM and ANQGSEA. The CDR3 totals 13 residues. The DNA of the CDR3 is TGCAGCGTCCGGACAGAGAAAAATTCACCCCTCCACTTT. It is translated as CSVRTEKNSPLHF.

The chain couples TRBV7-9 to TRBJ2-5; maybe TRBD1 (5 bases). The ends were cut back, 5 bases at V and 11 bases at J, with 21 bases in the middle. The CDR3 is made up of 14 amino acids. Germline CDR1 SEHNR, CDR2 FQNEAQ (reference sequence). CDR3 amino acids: CASSGRGNYNEQYF. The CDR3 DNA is TGTGCCAGCAGCGGAAGGGGCAATTACAATGAGCAGTACTTC.

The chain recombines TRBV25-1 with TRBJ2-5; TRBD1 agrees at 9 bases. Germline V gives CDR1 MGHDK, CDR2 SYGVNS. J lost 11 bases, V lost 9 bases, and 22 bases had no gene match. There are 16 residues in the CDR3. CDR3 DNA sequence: TGTGCCAGTTCACCCAGAACAGGGGGCTTCGGCAATGAGCAGTACTTC. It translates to CASSPRTGGFGNEQYF.

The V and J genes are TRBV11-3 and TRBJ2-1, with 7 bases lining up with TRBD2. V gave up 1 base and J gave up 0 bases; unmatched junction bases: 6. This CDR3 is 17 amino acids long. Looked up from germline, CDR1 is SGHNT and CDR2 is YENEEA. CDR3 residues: CASSLGLAGPSYNEQFF. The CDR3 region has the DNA TGTGCCAGCAGCTTAGGACTAGCAGGTCCCTCCTACAATGAGCAGTTCTTC.

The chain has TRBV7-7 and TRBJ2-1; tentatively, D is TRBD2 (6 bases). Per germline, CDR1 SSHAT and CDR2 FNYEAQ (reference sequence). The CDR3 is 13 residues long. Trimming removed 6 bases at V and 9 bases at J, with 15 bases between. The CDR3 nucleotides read TGTGCCAGCAGTCGGGGGATTACAGCTGAGCAGTTCTTC. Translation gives CASSRGITAEQFF.

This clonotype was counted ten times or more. This chain's CDR3 is CASSLGTSGTEQFF. For the CDR3, the DNA is TGTGCCAGCAGTTTAGGGACTAGCGGGACCGAACAGTTCTTC. V and J are TRBV12-3 or TRBV12-4 and TRBJ2-1; 12 positions match TRBD2. The CDR3 length is 14 residues. The V and J ends lost 1 base and 13 bases, in that order; junction bases with no gene match: 5.

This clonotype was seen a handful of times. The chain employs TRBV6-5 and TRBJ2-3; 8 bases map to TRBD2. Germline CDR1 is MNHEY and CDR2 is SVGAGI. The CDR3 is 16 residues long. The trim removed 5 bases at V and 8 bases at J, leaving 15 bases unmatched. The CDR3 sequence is CASSLGLATHGGTQYF. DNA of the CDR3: TGTGCCAGCAGTCTTGGACTAGCAACCCATGGTGGTACGCAGTATTTT.